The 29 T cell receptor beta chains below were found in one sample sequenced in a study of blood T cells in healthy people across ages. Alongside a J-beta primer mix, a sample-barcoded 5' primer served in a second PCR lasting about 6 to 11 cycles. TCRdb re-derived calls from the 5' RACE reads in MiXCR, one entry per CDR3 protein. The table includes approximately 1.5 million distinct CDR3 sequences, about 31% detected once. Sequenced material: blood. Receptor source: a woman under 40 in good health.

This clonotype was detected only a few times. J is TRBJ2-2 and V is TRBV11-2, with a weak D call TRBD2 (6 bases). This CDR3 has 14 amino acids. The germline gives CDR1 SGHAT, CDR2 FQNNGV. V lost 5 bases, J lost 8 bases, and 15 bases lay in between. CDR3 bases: TGTGCCAGCAGCGCTGGGGGGTCGGCGGGGGAGCTGTTTTTT. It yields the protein CASSAGGSAGELFF.

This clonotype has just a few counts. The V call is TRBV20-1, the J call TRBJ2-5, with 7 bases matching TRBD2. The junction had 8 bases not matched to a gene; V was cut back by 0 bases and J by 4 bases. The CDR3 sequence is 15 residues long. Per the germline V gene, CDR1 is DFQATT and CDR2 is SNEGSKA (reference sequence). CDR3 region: CSARDPRGVPETQYF. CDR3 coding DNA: TGCAGTGCTAGAGACCCCCGGGGGGTCCCAGAGACCCAGTACTTC.

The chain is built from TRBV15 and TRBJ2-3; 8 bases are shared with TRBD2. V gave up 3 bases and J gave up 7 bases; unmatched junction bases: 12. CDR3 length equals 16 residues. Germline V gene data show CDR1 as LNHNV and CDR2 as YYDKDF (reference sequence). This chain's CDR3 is CATSSSLGTSRYTQYF. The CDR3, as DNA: TGTGCCACCAGCAGCTCTCTGGGGACTAGTCGGTATACGCAGTATTTT.

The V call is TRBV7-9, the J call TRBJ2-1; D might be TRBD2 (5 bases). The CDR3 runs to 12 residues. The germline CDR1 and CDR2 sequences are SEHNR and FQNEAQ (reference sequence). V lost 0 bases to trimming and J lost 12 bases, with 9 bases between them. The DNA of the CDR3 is TGTGCCAGCAGCTTAGCGGACTCAAGGCAGTTCTTC. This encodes CASSLADSRQFF. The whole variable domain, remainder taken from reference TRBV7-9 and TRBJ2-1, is DTGVSQNPRHKITKRGQNVTFRCDPISEHNRLYWYRQTLGQGPEFLTYFQNEAQLEKSRLLSDRFSAERPKGSFSTLEIQRTEQGDSAMYLCASSLADSRQFFGPGTRLTVL.

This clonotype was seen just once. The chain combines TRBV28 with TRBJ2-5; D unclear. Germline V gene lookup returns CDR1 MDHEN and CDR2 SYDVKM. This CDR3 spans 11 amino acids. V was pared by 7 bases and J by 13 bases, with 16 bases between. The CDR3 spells CASNLGKGLYF. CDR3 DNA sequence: TGTGCCAGCAATTTGGGGAAAGGTCTGTACTTC.

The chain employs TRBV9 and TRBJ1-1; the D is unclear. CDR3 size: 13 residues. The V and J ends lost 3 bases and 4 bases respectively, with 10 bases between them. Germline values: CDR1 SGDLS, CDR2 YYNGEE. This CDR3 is CASSGDGTTEAFF. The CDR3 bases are TGTGCCAGCAGCGGCGACGGAACCACTGAAGCTTTCTTT.

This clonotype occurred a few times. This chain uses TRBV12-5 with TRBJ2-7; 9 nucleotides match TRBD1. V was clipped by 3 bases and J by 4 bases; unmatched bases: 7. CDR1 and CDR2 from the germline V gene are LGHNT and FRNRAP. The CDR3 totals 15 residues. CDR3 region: CASGFRQDRGYEQYF. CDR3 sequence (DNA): TGTGCTAGTGGTTTCCGCCAGGACAGGGGATACGAGCAGTACTTC.

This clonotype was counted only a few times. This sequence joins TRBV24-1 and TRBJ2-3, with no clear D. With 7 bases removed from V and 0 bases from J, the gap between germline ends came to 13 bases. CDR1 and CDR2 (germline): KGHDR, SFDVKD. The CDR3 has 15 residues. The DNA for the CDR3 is TGTGCCACCAGCGACGGACCGGTTAGCACAGATACGCAGTATTTT. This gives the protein CATSDGPVSTDTQYF.

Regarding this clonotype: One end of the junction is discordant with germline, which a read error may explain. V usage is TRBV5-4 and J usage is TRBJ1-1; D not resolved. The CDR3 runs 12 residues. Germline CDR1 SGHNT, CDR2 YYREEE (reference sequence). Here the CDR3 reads CASSLSPGEALF. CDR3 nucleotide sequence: TGTGCCAGCAGCTTGTCCCCGGGTGAAGCTCTCTTT.

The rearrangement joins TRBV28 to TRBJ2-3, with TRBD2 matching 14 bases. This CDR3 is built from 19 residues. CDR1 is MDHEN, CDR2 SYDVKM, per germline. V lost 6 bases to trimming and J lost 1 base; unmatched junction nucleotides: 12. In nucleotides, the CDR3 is TGTGCCAGCAGGATCGCCGGGACTAGCGGGAGACGGGGCACAGATACGCAGTATTTT. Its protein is CASRIAGTSGRRGTDTQYF.

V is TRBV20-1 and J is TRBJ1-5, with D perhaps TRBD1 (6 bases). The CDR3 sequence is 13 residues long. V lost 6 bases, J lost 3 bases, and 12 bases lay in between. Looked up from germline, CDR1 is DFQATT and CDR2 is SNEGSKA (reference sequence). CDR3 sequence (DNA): TGCAGTGCGAGCAGGGGACTCAATCAGCCCCAGCATTTT. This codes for CSASRGLNQPQHF.

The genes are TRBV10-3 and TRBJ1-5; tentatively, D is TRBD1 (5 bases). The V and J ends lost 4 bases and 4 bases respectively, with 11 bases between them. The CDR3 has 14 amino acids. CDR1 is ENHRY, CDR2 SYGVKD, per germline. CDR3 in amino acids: CAISVDITNQPQHF. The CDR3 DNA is TGTGCCATCAGTGTGGACATTACAAATCAGCCCCAGCATTTT.

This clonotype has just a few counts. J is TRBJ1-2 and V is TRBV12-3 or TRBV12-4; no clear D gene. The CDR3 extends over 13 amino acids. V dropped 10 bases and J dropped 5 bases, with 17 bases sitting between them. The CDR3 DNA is TGTGCCACCGATAAGAGGACCGGTTATGGCTACACCTTC. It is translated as CATDKRTGYGYTF.

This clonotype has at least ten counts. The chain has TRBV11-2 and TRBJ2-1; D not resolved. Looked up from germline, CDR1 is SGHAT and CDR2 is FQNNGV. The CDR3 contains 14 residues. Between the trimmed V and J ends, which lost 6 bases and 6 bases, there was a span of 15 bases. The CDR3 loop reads CASRWLGLGNEQFF. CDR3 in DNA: TGTGCCAGCAGGTGGCTGGGGTTGGGCAATGAGCAGTTCTTC. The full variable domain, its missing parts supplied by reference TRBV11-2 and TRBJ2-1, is EAGVAQSPRYKIIEKRQSVAFWCNPISGHATLYWYQQILGQGPKLLIQFQNNGVVDDSQLPKDRFSAERLKGVDSTLKIQPAKLEDSAVYLCASRWLGLGNEQFFGPGTRLTVL.

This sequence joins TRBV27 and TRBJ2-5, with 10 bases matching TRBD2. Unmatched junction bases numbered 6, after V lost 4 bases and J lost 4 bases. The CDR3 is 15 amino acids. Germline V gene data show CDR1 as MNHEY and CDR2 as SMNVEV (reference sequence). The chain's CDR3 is CASSSSGGDGETQYF. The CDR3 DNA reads TGTGCCAGCAGTTCCAGCGGGGGGGATGGAGAGACCCAGTACTTC.

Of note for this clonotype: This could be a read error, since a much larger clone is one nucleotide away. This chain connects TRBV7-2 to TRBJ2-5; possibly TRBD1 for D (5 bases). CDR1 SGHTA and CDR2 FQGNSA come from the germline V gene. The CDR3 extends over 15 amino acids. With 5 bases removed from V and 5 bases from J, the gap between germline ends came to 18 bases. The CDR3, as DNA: TGTGCCAGCAGCCTCAGGGAAGGGTCCGGTGAGACCCAGTACTTC. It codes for CASSLREGSGETQYF.

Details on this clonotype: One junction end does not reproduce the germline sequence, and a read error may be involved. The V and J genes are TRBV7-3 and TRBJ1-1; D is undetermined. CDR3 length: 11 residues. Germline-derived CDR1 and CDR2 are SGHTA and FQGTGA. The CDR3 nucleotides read TGTTCCAGCAGCTTACTCACTGAAGCTTTCTTT. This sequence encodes CSSSLLTEAFF.

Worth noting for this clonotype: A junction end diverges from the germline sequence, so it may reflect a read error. CDR3: CSARDRENGGLFF. CDR3 nucleotide sequence: TGCAGTGCTAGAGACCGGGAGAACGGGGGGCTGTTTTTT. V usage is TRBV20-1 and J usage is TRBJ2-2, with a tentative D call TRBD2 (6 bases). CDR3 length: 13 residues. The germline V gene encodes CDR1 DFQATT and CDR2 SNEGSKA (reference sequence).

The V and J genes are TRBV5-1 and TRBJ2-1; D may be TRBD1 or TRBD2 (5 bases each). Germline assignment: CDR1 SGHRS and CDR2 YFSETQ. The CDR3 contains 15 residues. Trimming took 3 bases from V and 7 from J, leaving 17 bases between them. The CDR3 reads CASSYGTFTPNEQFF. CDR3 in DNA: TGCGCCAGCAGCTACGGGACCTTTACCCCTAATGAGCAGTTCTTC.

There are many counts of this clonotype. The CDR3 DNA follows: TGTGCCAGCAGCTTAGTCGTAGGGATGGACGAGCAGTACTTC. This gives the protein CASSLVVGMDEQYF. The rearrangement links TRBV7-2 to TRBJ2-7, with D unresolved. CDR1 is SGHTA and CDR2 is FQGNSA in the germline V gene. The length of the CDR3 is 14 residues. V was shortened by 1 base and J by 5 bases, with 12 bases between the two germline ends.

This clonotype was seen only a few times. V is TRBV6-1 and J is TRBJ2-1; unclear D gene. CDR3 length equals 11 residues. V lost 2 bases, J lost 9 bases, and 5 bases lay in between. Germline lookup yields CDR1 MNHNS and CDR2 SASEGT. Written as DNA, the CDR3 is TGTGCCAGCAGTGAACTGCTTGAGCAGTTCTTC. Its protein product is CASSELLEQFF.

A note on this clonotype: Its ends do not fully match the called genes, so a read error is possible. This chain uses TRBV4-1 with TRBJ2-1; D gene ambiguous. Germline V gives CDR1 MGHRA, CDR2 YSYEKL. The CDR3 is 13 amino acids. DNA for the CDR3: TGCGCCAGCTGCCAAGGGCCCCACAATGAGCAGTTCTTC. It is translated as CASCQGPHNEQFF.

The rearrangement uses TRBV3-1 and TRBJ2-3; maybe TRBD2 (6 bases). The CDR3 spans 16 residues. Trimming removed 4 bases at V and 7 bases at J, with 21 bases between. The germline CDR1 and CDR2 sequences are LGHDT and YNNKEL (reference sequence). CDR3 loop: CASSPSSGDVYNTQYF. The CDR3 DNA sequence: TGTGCCAGCAGCCCTAGCTCGGGAGACGTTTACAATACGCAGTATTTT.

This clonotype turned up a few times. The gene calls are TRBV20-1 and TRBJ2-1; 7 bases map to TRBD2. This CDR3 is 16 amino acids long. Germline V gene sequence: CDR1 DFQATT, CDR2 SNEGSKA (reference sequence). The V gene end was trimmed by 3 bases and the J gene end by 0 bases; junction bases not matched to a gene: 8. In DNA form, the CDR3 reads TGCAGTGCTAGGGGTCTAGCGGAGAGCTCCTACAATGAGCAGTTCTTC. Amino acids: CSARGLAESSYNEQFF.

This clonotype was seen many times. The CDR3 nucleotides read TGCAGCGTACACTGGCGGGAACCAACCTACAATGAGCAGTTCTTC. Its translation: CSVHWREPTYNEQFF. This chain joins TRBV29-1 and TRBJ2-1; tentative D call: TRBD2 (6 bases). The ends were cut back, 6 bases at V and 2 bases at J, with 17 bases in the middle. The CDR3 is 15 residues long. Germline CDR1 is SQVTM and CDR2 is ANQGSEA.

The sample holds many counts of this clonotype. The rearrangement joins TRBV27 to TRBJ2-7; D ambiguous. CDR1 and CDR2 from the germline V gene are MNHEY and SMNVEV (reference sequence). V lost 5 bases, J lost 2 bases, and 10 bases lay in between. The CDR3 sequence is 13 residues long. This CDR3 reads CASSLGRTYEQYF. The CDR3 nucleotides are TGTGCCAGCAGTCTCGGAAGAACCTACGAGCAGTACTTC.

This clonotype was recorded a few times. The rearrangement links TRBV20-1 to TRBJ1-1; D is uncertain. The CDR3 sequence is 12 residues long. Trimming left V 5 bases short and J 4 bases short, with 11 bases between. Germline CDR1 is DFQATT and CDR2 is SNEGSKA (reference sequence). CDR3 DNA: TGCAGTGCTGACGAACGCGTCACTGAAGCTTTCTTT. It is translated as CSADERVTEAFF.

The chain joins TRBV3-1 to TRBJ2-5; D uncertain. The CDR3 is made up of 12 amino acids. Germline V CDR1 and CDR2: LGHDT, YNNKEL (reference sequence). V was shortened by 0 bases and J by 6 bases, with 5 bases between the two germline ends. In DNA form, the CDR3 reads TGTGCCAGCAGCCAAGAAACGAAGACCCAGTACTTC. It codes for CASSQETKTQYF.

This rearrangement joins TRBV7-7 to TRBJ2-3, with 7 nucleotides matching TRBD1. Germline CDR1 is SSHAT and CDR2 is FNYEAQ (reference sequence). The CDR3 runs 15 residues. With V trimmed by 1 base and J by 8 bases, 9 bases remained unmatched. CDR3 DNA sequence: TGTGCCAGCAGCTTAGGAGGGACAGTTGGGGGTACGCAGTATTTT. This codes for CASSLGGTVGGTQYF.